Following are 11 T cell receptor beta chains from one sample sequenced in a study of blood T cell repertoires in COVID-19. Repertoires were generated with immunoSEQ multiplex PCR, while TCRdb's copy carries only in-frame clones and drops some. The sample contains about 480,000 clones, approximately 91% of which appear only once. Material: peripheral blood. These receptor sequences come from a woman aged 50 to 65 with COVID-19, enrolled during active disease.

This chain links TRBV13 with TRBJ1-3, with 8 nucleotides matching TRBD1. The J segment lost 4 bases and the V segment lost 5 bases, leaving 7 bases of the junction unmatched. The CDR3 consists of 15 residues. Germline V gene sequence: CDR1 PRHDT, CDR2 FYEKMQ (reference sequence). This CDR3 reads CASSGTGGSGNTIYF. In DNA, the CDR3 is TGTGCCAGCAGCGGAACAGGGGGTTCCGGAAACACCATATATTTT.

The V gene is TRBV28, the J gene TRBJ2-6, with a possible D match to TRBD2 (6 bases). The V end lost 4 bases, the J end lost 0 bases, and 7 bases lay between the germline ends. CDR3 length: 15 residues. CDR1 MDHEN and CDR2 SYDVKM come from the germline V gene. The CDR3 nucleotides are TGTGCCAGCAGTTCCGGGAGCTCTGGGGCCAACGTCCTGACTTTC. This encodes CASSSGSSGANVLTF.

The gene calls are TRBV6-5 and TRBJ1-1; no definite D call. CDR3 length: 13 residues. V gave up 1 base and J gave up 4 bases, with 7 bases separating them. The V gene's germline CDR1 is MNHEY and CDR2 SVGAGI. As DNA, the CDR3 is TGTGCCAGCAGTTACTACGGAGGCACTGAAGCTTTCTTT. Its protein product is CASSYYGGTEAFF.

The chain links TRBV6-2 or TRBV6-3 to TRBJ2-3; 11 bases agree with TRBD2. V dropped 4 bases and J dropped 5; count of bases not matched to a gene: 2. Germline V gene lookup returns CDR1 MNHEY and CDR2 SVGEGT. The CDR3 spans 14 residues. CDR3 amino acids: CASSLAGGQDTQYF. The CDR3, as DNA: TGTGCCAGCAGTTTAGCGGGGGGGCAAGATACGCAGTATTTT.

This clone was detected only once. J is TRBJ2-7 and V is TRBV6-6; 8 bases are shared with TRBD1. V lost 6 bases, J lost 3 bases, and 10 bases stayed unmatched. The V gene's germline CDR1 is MNHNY and CDR2 SVGAGI (reference sequence). The CDR3 is 15 residues long. The CDR3, as DNA: TGTGCCAGCAGACCCACAGGGGGAGTCCGCTACGAGCAGTACTTC. Its translation is CASRPTGGVRYEQYF.

The V call is TRBV7-9, the J call TRBJ1-1; D remains ambiguous. The CDR3 length is 12 residues. Per germline, CDR1 SEHNR and CDR2 FQNEAQ (reference sequence). The V and J ends lost 0 bases and 7 bases respectively, with 6 bases between them. The CDR3 spells CASSLAQFEAFF. CDR3 bases: TGTGCCAGCAGCTTAGCGCAGTTTGAAGCTTTCTTT. Supplemented by reference TRBV7-9 and TRBJ1-1, the full variable domain reads DTGVSQNPRHKITKRGQNVTFRCDPISEHNRLYWYRQTLGQGPEFLTYFQNEAQLEKSRLLSDRFSAERPKGSFSTLEIQRTEQGDSAMYLCASSLAQFEAFFGQGTRLTVV.

The J gene is TRBJ1-6, the V gene TRBV27, with 9 positions matching TRBD1. Germline assignment: CDR1 MNHEY and CDR2 SMNVEV (reference sequence). Germline trimming cut 4 bases from V and 7 bases from J; bases unmatched to any gene: 5. This CDR3 spans 15 amino acids. CDR3 nucleotide sequence: TGTGCCAGCAGTTATAGGACAGGGGTCAATTCACCCCTCCACTTT. It codes for CASSYRTGVNSPLHF.

This clone was observed a single time. The rearrangement joins TRBV14 to TRBJ1-2, with a tentative D call TRBD1 (5 bases). This CDR3 contains 15 residues. CDR1 and CDR2 (germline): SGHDN, FVKESK. The V end lost 1 base, the J end lost 2 bases, and 11 bases lay between the germline ends. CDR3 residues: CASSQVSTENYGYTF. In nucleotides, the CDR3 is TGTGCCAGCAGCCAAGTATCGACAGAGAACTATGGCTACACCTTC. The variable domain in full, completed from reference TRBV14 and TRBJ1-2, reads EAGVTQFPSHSVIEKGQTVTLRCDPISGHDNLYWYRRVMGKEIKFLLHFVKESKQDESGMPNNRFLAERTGGTYSTLKVQPAELEDSGVYFCASSQVSTENYGYTFGSGTRLTVV.

The V and J genes are TRBV12-3 or TRBV12-4 and TRBJ1-5; D uncertain. The CDR3 runs 12 residues. V lost 5 bases and J 7 bases, leaving 9 bases between the germline ends. As DNA, the CDR3 is TGTGCCAGCAGTCCGCGGGTGCAGCCCCAGCATTTT. This sequence encodes CASSPRVQPQHF.

The chain recombines TRBV5-6 with TRBJ2-5; D perhaps matches TRBD2 (6 bases). The V and J ends lost 3 bases and 1 base respectively, with 10 bases between them. CDR1 is SGHDT, CDR2 YYEEEE, per germline. The CDR3 is 14 residues long. The CDR3 DNA follows: TGTGCCAGCAGCTCTCTCGGGGGCCAAGAGACCCAGTACTTC. Translated, it gives CASSSLGGQETQYF.

There are a few counts of this clone. The genes are TRBV6-4 and TRBJ1-1; 8 bases match TRBD1. Germline CDR1 is MRHNA and CDR2 is SNTAGT. The trim removed 6 bases at V and 1 base at J, leaving 4 bases unmatched. The CDR3 has 14 amino acids. Here the CDR3 DNA reads TGTGCCAGCAGCCCCGGACAGGGGAACACTGAAGCTTTCTTT. It is translated as CASSPGQGNTEAFF.